This T cell receptor beta chain was sequenced in a study of blood T cell repertoires in COVID-19. Profiled with immunoSEQ multiplex PCR; TCRdb holds only in-frame clones, not every one. The sample contains around 140,000 clones, approximately 90% of which appear only once. J lost 3 bases, V lost 11 bases, and 6 bases had no gene match. This CDR3 region has 13 residues. Germline assignment: CDR1 MNHEY and CDR2 SVGAGI. The specimen was peripheral blood. The source is a woman aged 45-65 years with acute or convalescent COVID-19. The V gene is TRBV6-5, the J gene TRBJ1-2, with TRBD1 identical over 10 bases. In DNA, the CDR3 is TGTGCCGGGGGACAGGGGCTGCACTATGGCTACACCTTC. Amino acids: CAGGQGLHYGYTF.